This entry describes one TCR beta chain. What antigen it recognizes has not been identified. No per-base quality is available; no much larger clone lies one base away. TCRbeta CDR3 regions were amplified from genomic DNA by means of the immunoSEQ Assay, a bias-controlled multiplex PCR. As for the original processing: Nucleated cell counts per sample were estimated from amplification of reference gene primers within the assay. To quantify the absolute abundance of each unique TCRbeta CDR3 rearrangement, sequence reads were collapsed and filtered. For each sample, productive Simpson clonality was calculated as the square root of Simpson's diversity index across productive rearrangements. This is the immuneACCESS table as TCRdb keeps it, with only in-frame sequences that have V and J called. A part of the clones is gone; compared with another copy, unresolved V genes explain less than half, and the rest is unexplained. V and J calls and clone size follow that table, whereas D and trimming were derived from the DNA. The sample table records 86,000 or so clones; roughly 91% of these occur just once. Clones ranked in the top ten supply 1.9% of the sample.

The entry originates in a study of blood T cell repertoires in COVID-19 (dated by TCRdb to about 2020). Background for the entire study: Collaborator samples came from the United States, Italy and Spain and covered acute and convalescent phases of COVID-19. The prospective study material was composed of cDNA or gDNA derived from T cells, B-cell-depleted T cells, or PBMCs. The dataset comprised deeply sampled blood TCRbeta repertoires from subjects exposed to, actively infected with, or recovered from COVID-19. A freely available public database, intended as a resource for researchers studying the immune response to SARS-CoV-2, is where the repertoires were released. Samples came from the ongoing ImmuneRACE study (first 160 participants) plus 1,254 subjects from 6 global collaborators. A de-identified subject ID, COVID-19 status, age in years and sex were almost always included in the sample metadata. HLA class I and class II types, where available, came from metadata supplied by the sample provider rather than from assay-based typing.

The study at large found these results: The amount of clinical and demographic metadata varied by source and participant and was provided uncurated.

The collaborating institutions used their own protocols to collect whole blood in K2EDTA tubes. For TCRbeta analysis, collaborators shipped samples as frozen whole blood, isolated PBMCs, or DNA extracted from either of those sample types. Taken from the germline V gene (reference sequence), the CDR1 and CDR2 loops are LNHDA and SQIVND. The CDR3, from cysteine to phenylalanine, totals 11 residues. Only the CDR3 portion is preserved as DNA: 33 bases, with reading frame beginning at the first base. At the junction V is shortened by 7 bases and J by 7 bases, with 8 bases in between. Specimen: peripheral blood. This chain is built from TRBV19 and TRBJ2-1, with the D segment identity uncertain. The clonotype was recovered from a woman aged 50 to 65 in a cohort sampled during active COVID-19. Read as DNA, the sequence is TGTGCCAGTATGGCCGTAAATGAGCAGTTCTTC. Translation gives CASMAVNEQFF.